A selection of T cell receptor beta chains follows, all from one sample in a study of blood T cell repertoires in COVID-19. Here immunoSEQ multiplex PCR was the method, and the copy in TCRdb shows in-frame clones only, minus some. The repertoire holds around 140,000 clones, less than 90% seen once, with approximately 8.9% in the top ten. Sequences were obtained from peripheral blood. Receptors originate from a man aged 30 to 45 with COVID-19, enrolled during active disease. Both conserved end residues are part of each CDR3. D genes are given only for firm matches. Clone size is shown for a subset of rows, as once, few, many or a class of expanded clone.

clone size: few
V gene: TRBV6-6
D gene: NA
J gene: TRBJ1-1
CDR3 DNA: TGTGCCAGCAGTTACTCGCACTTGAACACTGAAGCTTTCTTT
CDR3 protein: CASSYSHLNTEAFF

clone size: NA
V gene: TRBV28
D gene: NA
J gene: TRBJ1-2
CDR3 DNA: TGTGCCAGCAGTTTGGCCGGGGGCTATGGCTACACCTTC
CDR3 protein: CASSLAGGYGYTF

clone size: NA
V gene: TRBV28
D gene: TRBD1
J gene: TRBJ2-7
CDR3 DNA: TGTGCCAGCAGTTACAGGGGGGCTAACCTCCCCTACGAGCAGTACTTC
CDR3 protein: CASSYRGANLPYEQYF

clone size: once
V gene: TRBV2
D gene: TRBD1
J gene: TRBJ1-1
CDR3 DNA: TGTGCCAGCAGTGATCCCGGACAGGGGAGGTGGACTGAAGCTTTCTTT
CDR3 protein: CASSDPGQGRWTEAFF

clone size: NA
V gene: TRBV5-4
D gene: NA
J gene: TRBJ2-1
CDR3 DNA: TGTGCCAGCAGCTGGGACTCGAATGAGCAGTTCTTC
CDR3 protein: CASSWDSNEQFF

clone size: NA
V gene: TRBV11-2
D gene: NA
J gene: TRBJ2-1
CDR3 DNA: TGTGCCAGCAGCTTACTAGCTTACTCCTACAATGAGCAGTTCTTC
CDR3 protein: CASSLLAYSYNEQFF

clone size: NA
V gene: TRBV2
D gene: NA
J gene: TRBJ2-1
CDR3 DNA: TGTGCCAGCCTTAGAAGGGAGCATGAGCAGTTCTTC
CDR3 protein: CASLRREHEQFF

clone size: NA
V gene: TRBV20-1
D gene: NA
J gene: TRBJ1-2
CDR3 DNA: TGCAGTGCTAGCCCAGACTATGGCTACACCTTC
CDR3 protein: CSASPDYGYTF

clone size: NA
V gene: TRBV28
D gene: TRBD1
J gene: TRBJ2-2
CDR3 DNA: TGTGCCAGCAGTGGGGACAGCCCAACCGGGGAGCTGTTTTTT
CDR3 protein: CASSGDSPTGELFF

clone size: few
V gene: TRBV6-5
D gene: NA
J gene: TRBJ1-5
CDR3 DNA: TGTGCCAGCAGCCAGGGTACGGATCAGCCCCAGCATTTT
CDR3 protein: CASSQGTDQPQHF

clone size: few
V gene: TRBV28
D gene: NA
J gene: TRBJ1-6
CDR3 DNA: TGTGCCAGCAGTTTACTGGGGCAGACGAAGGCACCCCTCCACTTT
CDR3 protein: CASSLLGQTKAPLHF

clone size: NA
V gene: TRBV29-1
D gene: NA
J gene: TRBJ1-1
CDR3 DNA: TGCAGCGTTGAAGGGGGCTACACTGAAGCTTTCTTT
CDR3 protein: CSVEGGYTEAFF

clone size: once
V gene: TRBV24-1
D gene: TRBD2
J gene: TRBJ2-1
CDR3 DNA: TGTGCCACCAGTGATTTGCAAATCTGGGGGGGTGAGCAGTTCTTC
CDR3 protein: CATSDLQIWGGEQFF

clone size: NA
V gene: TRBV5-1
D gene: TRBD1
J gene: TRBJ2-1
CDR3 DNA: TGCGCCAGCAGTCGACAGGGGGAGAACAATGAGCAGTTCTTC
CDR3 protein: CASSRQGENNEQFF

clone size: NA
V gene: TRBV14
D gene: TRBD2
J gene: TRBJ2-3
CDR3 DNA: TGTGCCAGCAGCCCGAGACGGGGCGGGAGGACAGATACGCAGTATTTT
CDR3 protein: CASSPRRGGRTDTQYF

clone size: NA
V gene: TRBV4-2
D gene: NA
J gene: TRBJ1-1
CDR3 DNA: TGTGCCAGCAGCCAAGATACGGGGGTGAAGGCTTTCTTT
CDR3 protein: CASSQDTGVKAFF

clone size: NA
V gene: TRBV6-5
D gene: TRBD2
J gene: TRBJ2-3
CDR3 DNA: TGTGCCAGCCCGGGAGGCCGCACAGATACGCAGTATTTT
CDR3 protein: CASPGGRTDTQYF

clone size: NA
V gene: TRBV24-1
D gene: NA
J gene: TRBJ2-1
CDR3 DNA: TGTGCCACCAGCCAGGACAGACCGTACAATGAGCAGTTCTTC
CDR3 protein: CATSQDRPYNEQFF

clone size: NA
V gene: TRBV19
D gene: NA
J gene: TRBJ1-5
CDR3 DNA: TGTGCCAGTATGGCGGGCTGGCACGACAATCAGCCCCAGCATTTT
CDR3 protein: CASMAGWHDNQPQHF

clone size: NA
V gene: TRBV7-3
D gene: TRBD2
J gene: TRBJ2-2
CDR3 DNA: TGTGCCAGCAGCTTTCTAGCGGGAGAGAACACCGGGGAGCTGTTTTTT
CDR3 protein: CASSFLAGENTGELFF

clone size: few
V gene: TRBV6-4
D gene: TRBD2
J gene: TRBJ2-3
CDR3 DNA: TGTGCCAGCAGTGACCTAGCGGGAGGGTCGACAGATACGCAGTATTTT
CDR3 protein: CASSDLAGGSTDTQYF

clone size: NA
V gene: TRBV4-1
D gene: TRBD2
J gene: TRBJ2-7
CDR3 DNA: TGCGCCAGCAGCACGGGGGGTGCTCCGGACGAGCAGTACTTC
CDR3 protein: CASSTGGAPDEQYF

clone size: NA
V gene: TRBV29-1
D gene: TRBD1
J gene: TRBJ1-2
CDR3 DNA: TGCAGCATAATCAGACAGGGTCGCGGCTACACCTTC
CDR3 protein: CSIIRQGRGYTF

clone size: once
V gene: TRBV27
D gene: TRBD1
J gene: TRBJ1-6
CDR3 DNA: TGTGCCAGCAGCCCGGGACAGGGCATGGCACCCCTCCACTTT
CDR3 protein: CASSPGQGMAPLHF

clone size: NA
V gene: TRBV5-1
D gene: TRBD2
J gene: TRBJ2-2
CDR3 DNA: TGCGCCAGCAGCTTGGAGGTAGCGGGAGGGCCACGGACCGGGGAGCTGTTTTTT
CDR3 protein: CASSLEVAGGPRTGELFF

clone size: NA
V gene: TRBV30
D gene: TRBD2
J gene: TRBJ2-1
CDR3 DNA: TGTGCCTTGGCCAGGGAGGGGACCGATGAGCAGTTCTTC
CDR3 protein: CALAREGTDEQFF

clone size: NA
V gene: TRBV15
D gene: TRBD2
J gene: TRBJ2-3
CDR3 DNA: TGTGCCACCCGATTTAACGGGAGGGCCTTTAATACGCAGTATTTT
CDR3 protein: CATRFNGRAFNTQYF

clone size: NA
V gene: TRBV5-6
D gene: NA
J gene: TRBJ1-4
CDR3 DNA: TGTGCCAGCAGCAACCTATGGACGGGGAGGGGTGATGAAAAACTGTTTTTT
CDR3 protein: CASSNLWTGRGDEKLFF

clone size: NA
V gene: TRBV6-4
D gene: NA
J gene: TRBJ2-7
CDR3 DNA: TGTGCCAGCAGTGACGGTAGACTCGACTACGAGCAGTACTTC
CDR3 protein: CASSDGRLDYEQYF

clone size: once
V gene: TRBV4-3
D gene: TRBD2
J gene: TRBJ2-1
CDR3 DNA: TGCGCCAGCAGCCAAGGGGTTAGCGGGGGAAATGAGCAGTTCTTC
CDR3 protein: CASSQGVSGGNEQFF

clone size: NA
V gene: TRBV28
D gene: TRBD1
J gene: TRBJ1-5
CDR3 DNA: TGTGCCAGCAGCGGAACAGGGGTCAGCAATCAGCCCCAGCATTTT
CDR3 protein: CASSGTGVSNQPQHF

clone size: NA
V gene: TRBV11-2
D gene: NA
J gene: TRBJ1-4
CDR3 DNA: TGTGCCAGCAGCTTCGAGGCAACTAATGAAAAACTGTTTTTT
CDR3 protein: CASSFEATNEKLFF

clone size: NA
V gene: TRBV10-3
D gene: TRBD1
J gene: TRBJ2-7
CDR3 DNA: TGTGCCATCACGAGGGACAGAGCCTACGAGCAGTACTTC
CDR3 protein: CAITRDRAYEQYF

clone size: NA
V gene: TRBV5-1
D gene: TRBD1
J gene: TRBJ2-2
CDR3 DNA: TGCGCCACCTACAGGGGCGGGGAGCTGTTTTTT
CDR3 protein: CATYRGGELFF

clone size: once
V gene: TRBV29-1
D gene: NA
J gene: TRBJ2-4
CDR3 DNA: TGCAGCGCGACGGGTTCTGTCGAAGGTGACATTCAGTACTTC
CDR3 protein: CSATGSVEGDIQYF

clone size: NA
V gene: TRBV5-6
D gene: NA
J gene: TRBJ1-5
CDR3 DNA: TGTGCCAGCAGTGGGAGGGCGCAGCCCCAGCATTTT
CDR3 protein: CASSGRAQPQHF

clone size: NA
V gene: TRBV24-1
D gene: NA
J gene: TRBJ2-2
CDR3 DNA: TGTGCCACCAGTGATATTAGAAACACCGGGGAGCTGTTTTTT
CDR3 protein: CATSDIRNTGELFF

clone size: NA
V gene: TRBV18
D gene: NA
J gene: TRBJ1-1
CDR3 DNA: TGTGCCAGCTCCCCCCCGGACAAGAACACTGAAGCTTTCTTT
CDR3 protein: CASSPPDKNTEAFF

clone size: NA
V gene: TRBV5-8
D gene: NA
J gene: TRBJ1-5
CDR3 DNA: TGTGCCAGCAGCCTAATGATGAATCAGCCCCAGCATTTT
CDR3 protein: CASSLMMNQPQHF

clone size: NA
V gene: TRBV10-1
D gene: NA
J gene: TRBJ2-1
CDR3 DNA: TGCGCCAGCAGTGACCAGGACTGGGACAATGAGCAGTTCTTC
CDR3 protein: CASSDQDWDNEQFF

clone size: NA
V gene: TRBV9
D gene: TRBD2
J gene: TRBJ2-1
CDR3 DNA: TGTGCCAGCAGCGTATTTAGCGGGAGGGAGGGCAATGAGCAGTTCTTC
CDR3 protein: CASSVFSGREGNEQFF

clone size: NA
V gene: TRBV9
D gene: NA
J gene: TRBJ1-1
CDR3 DNA: TGTGCCAGCAGCAACGACAGGAATCAAAACACTGAAGCTTTCTTT
CDR3 protein: CASSNDRNQNTEAFF

clone size: NA
V gene: TRBV5-8
D gene: NA
J gene: TRBJ2-7
CDR3 DNA: TGTGCCAGCAGCGACCCGGACAAGGGGGATTCCTACGAGCAGTACTTC
CDR3 protein: CASSDPDKGDSYEQYF

clone size: NA
V gene: TRBV28
D gene: TRBD1
J gene: TRBJ1-5
CDR3 DNA: TGTGCCAGCGGACGGGACAGACACAATCAGCCCCAGCATTTT
CDR3 protein: CASGRDRHNQPQHF

clone size: NA
V gene: TRBV5-6
D gene: NA
J gene: TRBJ2-6
CDR3 DNA: TGTGCCAGCAGCCTGCGGCAGAATGGGGCCAACGTCCTGACTTTC
CDR3 protein: CASSLRQNGANVLTF

clone size: NA
V gene: TRBV7-9
D gene: TRBD1
J gene: TRBJ1-5
CDR3 DNA: TGTGCCAGCAGCTTGACAGGGGGTAATCAGCCCCAGCATTTT
CDR3 protein: CASSLTGGNQPQHF

clone size: NA
V gene: TRBV28
D gene: NA
J gene: TRBJ2-7
CDR3 DNA: TGTGCCAGCAAAGGGGAAGCGAGGTACTCCTACGAGCAGTACTTC
CDR3 protein: CASKGEARYSYEQYF